A selection of T cell receptor beta chains follows, all from one sample in a study of blood T cell repertoires in COVID-19. Assay: immunoSEQ multiplex PCR; the TCRdb copy retains only in-frame clones and omits some. In the table there are over 10,000 clones, less than 90% of which are singletons. Sequencing input: peripheral blood. These receptors were taken from a man of 80 years or more with acute or convalescent COVID-19. CDR3s leave out the opening cysteine and the closing phenylalanine or tryptophan. The order of the fields is D gene, clone size, V gene, CDR3 protein. A D gene is named only where the DNA matches it firmly. The size field is filled for only some rows; it gives once, few, many or a size class.

d_call: -; clone_size: -; v_call: TRBV5-1; cdr3_aa: ASSLLGLVTNEQF
d_call: TRBD2; clone_size: -; v_call: TRBV11-2; cdr3_aa: ASSPGTSGRRNEQF
d_call: -; clone_size: -; v_call: TRBV5-1; cdr3_aa: ASSLGVSTDTQY
d_call: -; clone_size: -; v_call: TRBV14; cdr3_aa: ASSQDSLAYYNEQF
d_call: -; clone_size: -; v_call: TRBV15; cdr3_aa: ATSRDLSRGRNQPQH
d_call: -; clone_size: -; v_call: TRBV27; cdr3_aa: ASRGHTYNEQF
d_call: -; clone_size: once; v_call: TRBV5-4; cdr3_aa: ASSLSPLTFTEAF
d_call: -; clone_size: -; v_call: TRBV24-1; cdr3_aa: ATSARFSGNYGYT
d_call: TRBD1; clone_size: few; v_call: TRBV3-1/TRBV3-2; cdr3_aa: ASSLRQGLSFMNTEAF
d_call: TRBD1; clone_size: -; v_call: TRBV18; cdr3_aa: ASSRAGTGFNNEQF
d_call: -; clone_size: -; v_call: TRBV6-1; cdr3_aa: ASSEETQAIRYGYT
d_call: TRBD1; clone_size: -; v_call: TRBV9; cdr3_aa: ASSKWTGEDEQY
d_call: -; clone_size: -; v_call: TRBV19; cdr3_aa: ASSMTRSALETQY
d_call: -; clone_size: -; v_call: TRBV10-2; cdr3_aa: ASSPTGSKQPQH
d_call: TRBD1; clone_size: few; v_call: TRBV11-3; cdr3_aa: ASSSRGQASKDYGYT
d_call: -; clone_size: few; v_call: TRBV30; cdr3_aa: AWSVPDRATGELF
d_call: TRBD1; clone_size: -; v_call: TRBV2; cdr3_aa: ASSPGQGTDTQY
d_call: -; clone_size: -; v_call: TRBV11-1; cdr3_aa: ASSLPPGNEQF
d_call: -; clone_size: once; v_call: TRBV24-1; cdr3_aa: ATSEPGHHGGEKLF
d_call: -; clone_size: -; v_call: TRBV21-1; cdr3_aa: ASSKRWTSGGGGQY
d_call: -; clone_size: few; v_call: TRBV4-2; cdr3_aa: ASSPGSYDQPQH
d_call: -; clone_size: -; v_call: TRBV12-3/TRBV12-4; cdr3_aa: ASSNSDYYEQY
d_call: TRBD1; clone_size: -; v_call: TRBV30; cdr3_aa: AWGTGGIYEQY
d_call: TRBD2; clone_size: -; v_call: TRBV4-1; cdr3_aa: ASSRGLAGGSRSSYEQY
d_call: -; clone_size: -; v_call: TRBV29-1; cdr3_aa: SVGMRVTDTQY
d_call: TRBD2; clone_size: once; v_call: TRBV6-5; cdr3_aa: ASRRGGSYEQY
d_call: TRBD2; clone_size: -; v_call: TRBV18; cdr3_aa: ASSLTGTSGTGELF
d_call: -; clone_size: once; v_call: TRBV30; cdr3_aa: AWRRDYNEKLF
d_call: -; clone_size: -; v_call: TRBV15; cdr3_aa: ATSRDLFSGYT
d_call: TRBD1; clone_size: -; v_call: TRBV19; cdr3_aa: ASSSSTGGNYGYT
d_call: TRBD1; clone_size: -; v_call: TRBV30; cdr3_aa: AWRRQGNTEAF
d_call: -; clone_size: -; v_call: TRBV27; cdr3_aa: ASSLERQDEAF
d_call: TRBD2; clone_size: -; v_call: TRBV30; cdr3_aa: ACPIGAGGADTQY
d_call: -; clone_size: -; v_call: TRBV2; cdr3_aa: AITTGSIQGTQY
d_call: TRBD1; clone_size: -; v_call: TRBV4-1; cdr3_aa: ASSQETGRGYT
d_call: TRBD2; clone_size: -; v_call: TRBV9; cdr3_aa: ASSQGAGGRAGELF
d_call: TRBD2; clone_size: -; v_call: TRBV19; cdr3_aa: ASSSPGTSGGSTQY
d_call: -; clone_size: few; v_call: TRBV15; cdr3_aa: ATSRERIGTEAF
d_call: TRBD2; clone_size: -; v_call: TRBV2; cdr3_aa: ASREDFLGLAKYEQY
d_call: TRBD2; clone_size: -; v_call: TRBV10-2; cdr3_aa: ASSESSLAGEQY
d_call: -; clone_size: -; v_call: TRBV6-5; cdr3_aa: ASRGIRGYNTEAF
d_call: -; clone_size: once; v_call: TRBV6-5; cdr3_aa: ASSYSTIPRSYEQY
d_call: -; clone_size: once; v_call: TRBV30; cdr3_aa: AWSLGGGLVRTEAF
d_call: -; clone_size: once; v_call: TRBV3-1/TRBV3-2; cdr3_aa: ASSQRASPRGSPLH
d_call: TRBD2; clone_size: -; v_call: TRBV7-9; cdr3_aa: ASSLGLAGDNQETQY
d_call: TRBD2; clone_size: -; v_call: TRBV7-2; cdr3_aa: ASSLGEGRFEQF
d_call: TRBD1; clone_size: -; v_call: TRBV7-8; cdr3_aa: ASSSRTGTGKETQY
d_call: -; clone_size: -; v_call: TRBV29-1; cdr3_aa: SSSREIDTEAF
d_call: -; clone_size: -; v_call: TRBV7-8; cdr3_aa: ASSLVGSGEGFGYT
d_call: -; clone_size: once; v_call: TRBV9; cdr3_aa: ASSVVPVAGLTDTQY
d_call: -; clone_size: -; v_call: TRBV7-9; cdr3_aa: ASSSGTTNEAF
d_call: -; clone_size: -; v_call: TRBV19; cdr3_aa: ASSKSFSGGYT
d_call: TRBD2; clone_size: -; v_call: TRBV5-4; cdr3_aa: ASSPSSGIRYEQF
d_call: TRBD1; clone_size: -; v_call: TRBV18; cdr3_aa: ASSPLQGAEEGYT
d_call: -; clone_size: -; v_call: TRBV4-2; cdr3_aa: ASSHFGTPNYGYT
d_call: TRBD2; clone_size: -; v_call: TRBV9; cdr3_aa: ASSVNGRSWEQY